Listed below are T cell receptor beta chains from one sample, sequenced in a study of T-cell memory formation after mild COVID-19. In TCRdb, the 5' RACE reads were re-called with MiXCR into one record per CDR3 protein. This table has tens of thousands of distinct CDR3 sequences, about an eighth appearing once. The specimen was PBMCs or a T cell subset sorted from them (not recorded which). Receptors originate from a man between 18 and 29 years old who had mild COVID-19 (a few samples of this study predate the infection). Cell type and time point are not known. CDR3s include the opening cysteine and the closing phenylalanine or tryptophan. D genes are given only for firm matches. Size tells how often a clone was seen (once, few, many) or the class of an expanded clone, and some rows leave it out.

CDR3nt	CDR3aa	abundance	j_gene	d_gene	v_gene
TGTGCCACCAGTGACGGTACAGGCTATGGCTACACCTTC	CATSDGTGYGYTF	many	TRBJ1-2	-	TRBV24-1
TGCAGCGTTACGACAGGGTCCCATCAGCCCCAGCATTTT	CSVTTGSHQPQHF	many	TRBJ1-5	TRBD1	TRBV29-1
TGCGCCAGCAGCCAAGATCGAATGCCGGGACTAGCGGGAGTCGAGCAGTACTTC	CASSQDRMPGLAGVEQYF	-	TRBJ2-7	TRBD2	TRBV4-3
TGTGCCAGCAGCCCTTATCTAGCGGGTTCAGACAATGAGCAGTTCTTC	CASSPYLAGSDNEQFF	many	TRBJ2-1	TRBD2	TRBV4-2
TGTGCCAGCAGCTCCCCGGACAGGACCGCCGGAACTTTCTTT	CASSSPDRTAGTFF	-	TRBJ1-1	TRBD1	TRBV7-9
TGCAGTGCCATTTCCAGGGCGGATGGGGTCACTGAAGCTTTCTTT	CSAISRADGVTEAFF	many	TRBJ1-1	-	TRBV20-1
TGTGCCAGCAGCCCGGGACTAGCGGGGGCCAATGAGCAGTTCTTC	CASSPGLAGANEQFF	many	TRBJ2-1	TRBD2	TRBV7-2
TGTGCCAGCAGCCCCCCCCGGGACTATGGCTACACCTTC	CASSPPRDYGYTF	many	TRBJ1-2	-	TRBV12-3/TRBV12-4
TGCGCCAGCAGCGGGACAGGCCTCGCGGATGAGCAGTTCTTC	CASSGTGLADEQFF	many	TRBJ2-1	TRBD1	TRBV5-1
TGTGCCAGCAGCTTAGCCGGGACAGGAAGGGAGCAGTACTTC	CASSLAGTGREQYF	many	TRBJ2-7	TRBD1	TRBV7-2
TGCAGCGTTGAAGTCTGGAGCGGGGGCCAAAGCACAGATACGCAGTATTTT	CSVEVWSGGQSTDTQYF	many	TRBJ2-3	TRBD2	TRBV29-1
TGTGCCACCAGTGGATCGGACAGGGGCATCACAGATACGCAGTATTTT	CATSGSDRGITDTQYF	many	TRBJ2-3	TRBD1	TRBV24-1
TGTGCCAGCAGCCCAACGTGGGAGACCCAGTACTTC	CASSPTWETQYF	many	TRBJ2-5	-	TRBV7-9
TGTGCCAGCAGCCTTCCTTCCAGGGATATGAACACTGAAGCTTTCTTT	CASSLPSRDMNTEAFF	-	TRBJ1-1	-	TRBV28